The TCR beta chain described here comes from a study of OX40 agonist ivuxolimab in advanced cancers. About the research overall: Those treated in dose escalation had hepatocellular carcinoma, melanoma, renal cell cancer or head and neck cancer. Of the patients, three showed partial responses, one with hepatocellular carcinoma and two with cutaneous melanoma.

CDR1 is MDHEN and CDR2 is SYDVKM in the germline V gene. V lost 6 bases, J lost 2 bases, and 13 bases lay in between. CDR3 length equals 15 residues. Notes on the study in general: Relatively little clonal expansion, among the lowest observed, appeared in partial responders at 0.1-3.0 mg/kg. Expanded clones were, on average, more numerous among CD8+ T cells than CD4+.

Data came from immunoSEQ multiplex PCR; TCRdb stores just in-frame clones and leaves some out. The table shows under 30,000 clones, with 77% occurring only once. As to this clone: What it recognizes is unknown.

This receptor was taken from an adult with an advanced solid tumor such as melanoma, head and neck, liver or kidney cancer. This chain joins TRBV28 and TRBJ2-2; maybe TRBD2 (6 bases). Sequenced here: CD4+ or CD8+ T cells sorted from blood, sampled in a trial of the OX40 agonist ivuxolimab. Here the CDR3 reads CASRSHGGNTGELFF. The CDR3, as DNA: TGTGCCAGCAGATCTCACGGGGGAAACACCGGGGAGCTGTTTTTT.